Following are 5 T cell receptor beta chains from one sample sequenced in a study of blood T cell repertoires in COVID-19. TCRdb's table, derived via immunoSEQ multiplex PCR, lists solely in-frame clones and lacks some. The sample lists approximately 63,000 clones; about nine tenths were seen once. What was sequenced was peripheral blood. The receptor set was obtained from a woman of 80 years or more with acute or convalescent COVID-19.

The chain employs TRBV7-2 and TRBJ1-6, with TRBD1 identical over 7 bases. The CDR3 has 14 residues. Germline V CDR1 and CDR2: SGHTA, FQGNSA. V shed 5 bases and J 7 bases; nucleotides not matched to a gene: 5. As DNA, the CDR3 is TGTGCCAGCAGCCACGACAGGGTCAATTCACCCCTCCACTTT. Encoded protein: CASSHDRVNSPLHF.

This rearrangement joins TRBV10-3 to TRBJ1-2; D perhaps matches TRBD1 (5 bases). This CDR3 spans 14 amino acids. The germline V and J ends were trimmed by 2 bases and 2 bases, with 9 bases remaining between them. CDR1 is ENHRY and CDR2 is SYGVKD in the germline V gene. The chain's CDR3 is CAISERSGNYGYTF. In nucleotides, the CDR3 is TGTGCCATCAGTGAGAGGTCAGGGAACTATGGCTACACCTTC.

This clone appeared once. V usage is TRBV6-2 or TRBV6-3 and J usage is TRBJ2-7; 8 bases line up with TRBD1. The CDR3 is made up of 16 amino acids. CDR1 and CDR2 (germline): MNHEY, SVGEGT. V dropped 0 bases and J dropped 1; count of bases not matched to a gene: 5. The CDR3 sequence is CASSYSGTGASYEQYF. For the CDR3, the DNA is TGTGCCAGCAGTTACTCTGGGACAGGAGCATCCTACGAGCAGTACTTC.

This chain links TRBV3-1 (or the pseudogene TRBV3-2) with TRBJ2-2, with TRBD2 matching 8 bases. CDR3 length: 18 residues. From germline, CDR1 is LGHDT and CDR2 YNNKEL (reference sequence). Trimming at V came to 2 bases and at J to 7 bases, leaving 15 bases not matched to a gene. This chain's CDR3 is CASSQWVLAGGNRGELFF. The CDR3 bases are TGTGCCAGCAGCCAATGGGTTCTGGCGGGAGGAAACCGCGGGGAGCTGTTTTTT.

CDR3 bases: TGTGCCAGCAGCTTTCCCGACACCCAGCATAGGAGCTACACCTTC. Translating it yields CASSFPDTQHRSYTF. V usage is TRBV7-8 and J usage is TRBJ1-2; D not certain. Germline V gene sequence: CDR1 SGHVS, CDR2 FQNEAQ. Trimming removed 3 bases at V and 9 bases at J, with 20 bases between. The CDR3 is made up of 15 amino acids. The full variable domain, rest sourced from reference TRBV7-8 and TRBJ1-2, is GAGVSQSPRYKVAKRGQDVALRCDPISGHVSLFWYQQALGQGPEFLTYFQNEAQLDKSGLPSDRFFAERPEGSVSTLKIQRTQQEDSAVYLCASSFPDTQHRSYTFGSGTRLTVV.